Sequencing of this TCR beta chain was carried out in a study of blood T cell repertoires in COVID-19 (TCRdb year 2020). Regarding the complete study: Samples covering the acute and convalescent phases of COVID-19 were provided by collaborators in the United States, Italy and Spain. Where available, HLA class I and class II types were taken from metadata supplied by the sample provider and were not determined by assay-based typing. The prospective study material was composed of cDNA or gDNA derived from T cells, B-cell-depleted T cells, or PBMCs. The samples were drawn from two sources: the first 160 participants of the ongoing ImmuneRACE study, and about 1,300 subjects contributed by 6 global collaborators. Nearly every sample came with metadata listing a de-identified subject ID, COVID-19 status, age in years and sex. A freely available public database, intended as a resource for researchers studying the immune response to SARS-CoV-2, is where the repertoires were released. The dataset comprised deeply sampled blood TCRbeta repertoires from subjects exposed to, actively infected with, or recovered from COVID-19. Study-wide conclusions, independent of this receptor: The amount of clinical and demographic metadata varied by source and participant and was provided uncurated.

The collaborating institutions used their own protocols to collect whole blood in K2EDTA tubes. For TCRbeta analysis, collaborator samples were shipped as frozen whole blood, as isolated PBMCs, or as DNA extracted from either sample type. TCRbeta CDR3 regions were amplified from genomic DNA by means of the immunoSEQ Assay, a bias-controlled multiplex PCR. As for the authors' bioinformatics: Nucleated cell counts per sample were estimated from amplification of reference gene primers within the assay. Sequence reads were collapsed and filtered to measure the absolute abundance of every unique TCRbeta CDR3 rearrangement. For each sample, productive Simpson clonality was calculated as the square root of Simpson's diversity index over productive rearrangements. Not all clones reach the TCRdb copy of this immuneACCESS table, which keeps in-frame sequences only. Checked studies attribute under half of the gap to unresolved V genes and leave the rest unexplained. Clone size and V and J calls were adopted from that table, with D and trimming inferred from the DNA. For this sample the table gives a few hundred thousand clones, of which 65% to 90% were detected only once. The top ten clonotypes cover 4.5% to 5.5% of the sample.

Compared with germline, V lacks 5 bases and J lacks 2 bases; bases without a gene match: 2. The germline V gene gives CDR1 as SGHAT and CDR2 as FQNNGV. Measured from the cysteine to the phenylalanine, the CDR3 is 15 residues long. Only the CDR3 DNA is retained, 45 bases long and in frame from the first base. Concerning this clone: Its recognized antigen is unknown. No much larger clone is present one base from it, and per-base qualities are unavailable.

This receptor was identified in a middle-aged man with active or convalescent COVID-19. The chain is assembled from TRBV11-2 and TRBJ2-1; TRBD2 matches 11 bases in the middle. Input material: peripheral blood. The DNA reads as follows: TGTGCCAGCAGCCTAGCGGGAGGACCCTACAATGAGCAGTTCTTC. This translates into CASSLAGGPYNEQFF.